These 6 T cell receptor beta chains were sequenced from one sample in a study of T cell repertoires in cytomegalovirus infection. TCRdb reprocessed the reads with MiXCR, giving one entry per CDR3 protein. The table records around 300,000 distinct CDR3 sequences, around 20% of them present only once. These receptors are not linked to any known antigen. The sequenced sample was cultured PBMCs, obtained from culture after CMV antigen stimulation. These receptors were taken from a human donor in good health (CMV status not recorded). Some clones in this sample may be carry-over from other donors' samples.

This chain connects TRBV4-3 to TRBJ2-7; TRBD2 matches 8 bases. This CDR3 spans 17 amino acids. Trimming cost V 0 bases and J 0 bases; bases outside gene matches: 7. Germline CDR1 LGHNA, CDR2 YSLEER. The CDR3 protein is CASSQDLLAEFSYEQYF. The CDR3 DNA is TGCGCCAGCAGCCAAGATTTACTAGCGGAGTTCTCCTACGAGCAGTACTTC.

This clonotype came up once. The CDR3 DNA reads TGTGCCAGCTCACCACGGGGGGGCACCTACGAGCAGTACTTC. It translates to CASSPRGGTYEQYF. The genes are TRBV18 and TRBJ2-7, with D perhaps TRBD2 (7 bases). V lost 1 base and J 2 bases, leaving 9 bases between the germline ends. This CDR3 region has 14 residues. CDR1 and CDR2 (germline): KGHSH, LQKENI. Full variable domain (rest looked up from reference TRBV18 and TRBJ2-7): NAGVMQNPRHLVRRRGQEARLRCSPMKGHSHVYWYRQLPEEGLKFMVYLQKENIIDESGMPKERFSAEFPKEGPSILRIQQVVRGDSAAYFCASSPRGGTYEQYFGPGTRLTVT.

This clonotype was picked up one time. The chain is built from TRBV20-1 and TRBJ1-5; no clear D. V was shortened by 5 bases and J by 7 bases, with 9 bases between the two germline ends. The CDR3 runs 11 residues. Looked up from germline, CDR1 is DFQATT and CDR2 is SNEGSKA (reference sequence). CDR3 sequence: CSAGLQQPQHF. In DNA, the CDR3 is TGCAGTGCTGGATTACAACAGCCCCAGCATTTT.

The table lists this clonotype with many counts. The chain combines TRBV6-2 or TRBV6-3 with TRBJ2-7; unclear D gene. The CDR3 covers 12 residues. CDR1 is MNHEY and CDR2 is SVGEGT in the germline V gene. Trimming removed 2 bases from V and 6 bases from J, with 8 bases in between. The CDR3 protein is CASSYGQLEQYF. Here the CDR3 DNA reads TGTGCCAGCAGTTACGGGCAGCTCGAGCAGTACTTC.

This clonotype was found a few times. This rearrangement joins TRBV5-1 to TRBJ2-3, with TRBD2 matching over 9 bases. Per germline, CDR1 SGHRS and CDR2 YFSETQ. This CDR3 is built from 19 residues. V was clipped by 0 bases and J by 2 bases; unmatched bases: 13. The CDR3 sequence: CASSLAGTSTSPPTDTQYF. CDR3 DNA: TGCGCCAGCAGCTTGGCCGGGACTAGCACGTCGCCCCCCACAGATACGCAGTATTTT.

This clonotype has a handful of counts. V is TRBV27 and J is TRBJ1-5, with TRBD1 as a possible D gene (5 bases). CDR3 length equals 15 residues. Germline CDR1 and CDR2: MNHEY and SMNVEV (reference sequence). Trimming stripped 4 bases from V and 3 bases from J, with 13 bases between. In DNA, the CDR3 is TGTGCCAGCAGTTCGCGGTGGGGGAACAATCAGCCCCAGCATTTT. Translated, it gives CASSSRWGNNQPQHF.